This TCR beta chain was identified during a study of PD-1 blockade in classical Hodgkin lymphoma. J gave up 5 bases and V 8 bases, and 10 bases lay outside the gene matches. Per the germline V gene, CDR1 is PRHDT and CDR2 is FYEKMQ (reference sequence). This CDR3 region has 16 residues. Produced via immunoSEQ multiplex PCR; TCRdb's table is partial and in-frame only. The sample lists around 4,000 clones; less than 80% were seen once. There was relapse after autologous stem cell transplantation in every patient, and there was variation in brentuximab vedotin exposure. Best responses included complete response and partial response; otherwise, the best response was progressive disease. A remark on this clone: Its antigen is unidentified.

Study observations and caveats: Repertoire difference causes, possibly disease activity or prior therapy, remain undefined. Complete responders possessed baseline diversity comparable to newly diagnosed patients.

The rearrangement joins TRBV13 to TRBJ2-3, with 13 bases aligning to TRBD2. The sequence came from a human donor with classical Hodgkin lymphoma. Sequencing was performed on peripheral blood mononuclear cells (PBMCs), taken at baseline. The CDR3 bases are TGTGCCAGCGTCTTTCGAACTAGCGGGAGGGGAGATACGCAGTATTTT. This translates into CASVFRTSGRGDTQYF. Full variable domain (missing parts from reference TRBV13 and TRBJ2-3): AAGVIQSPRHLIKEKRETATLKCYPIPRHDTVYWYQQGPGQDPQFLISFYEKMQSDKGSIPDRFSAQQFSDYHSELNMSSLELGDSALYFCASVFRTSGRGDTQYFGPGTRLTVL.